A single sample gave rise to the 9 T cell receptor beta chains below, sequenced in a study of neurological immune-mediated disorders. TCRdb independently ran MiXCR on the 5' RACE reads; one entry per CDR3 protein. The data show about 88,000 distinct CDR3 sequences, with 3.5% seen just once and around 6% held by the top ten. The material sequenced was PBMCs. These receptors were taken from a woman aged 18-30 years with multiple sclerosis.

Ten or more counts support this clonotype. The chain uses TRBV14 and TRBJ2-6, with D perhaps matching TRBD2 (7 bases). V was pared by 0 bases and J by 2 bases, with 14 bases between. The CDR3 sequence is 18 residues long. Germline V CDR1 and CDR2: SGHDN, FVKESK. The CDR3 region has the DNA TGTGCCAGCAGCCAAGATCGTAGGGGGGGCACTGGGGCCAACGTCCTGACTTTC. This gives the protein CASSQDRRGGTGANVLTF.

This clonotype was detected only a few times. Here the CDR3 reads CASSLNQRNEKLFF. The CDR3 DNA reads as TGTGCCAGCAGCTTAAATCAACGGAATGAAAAACTGTTTTTT. The V call is TRBV7-9, the J call TRBJ1-4; D not resolved. V was pared by 2 bases and J by 5 bases, with 9 bases between. Germline loops: CDR1 SEHNR, CDR2 FQNEAQ (reference sequence). The CDR3 contains 14 residues.

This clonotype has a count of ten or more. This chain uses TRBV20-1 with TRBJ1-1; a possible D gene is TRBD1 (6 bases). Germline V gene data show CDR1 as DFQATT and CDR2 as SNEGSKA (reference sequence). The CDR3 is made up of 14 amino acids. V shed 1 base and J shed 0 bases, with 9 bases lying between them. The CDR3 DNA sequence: TGCAGTGCTAGAGGGGGACAAGTGAACACTGAAGCTTTCTTT. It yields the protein CSARGGQVNTEAFF.

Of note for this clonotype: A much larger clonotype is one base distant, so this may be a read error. CDR3 DNA: TGTGCCAGCAGCTGGGAAAAGAACACTGAAGCTTTCTTT. It is translated as CASSWEKNTEAFF. The rearrangement uses TRBV7-9 and TRBJ1-1, with D uncertain. The CDR3 totals 13 residues. V was clipped by 4 bases and J by 1 base, with 7 bases between them. Germline V gene data show CDR1 as SEHNR and CDR2 as FQNEAQ (reference sequence).

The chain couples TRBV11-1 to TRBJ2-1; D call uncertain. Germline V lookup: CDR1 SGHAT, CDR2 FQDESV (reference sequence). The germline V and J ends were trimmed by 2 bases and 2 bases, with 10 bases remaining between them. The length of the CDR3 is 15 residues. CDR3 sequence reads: CASSLSASTYNEQFF. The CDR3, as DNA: TGTGCCAGCAGCTTATCGGCGAGTACCTACAATGAGCAGTTCTTC.

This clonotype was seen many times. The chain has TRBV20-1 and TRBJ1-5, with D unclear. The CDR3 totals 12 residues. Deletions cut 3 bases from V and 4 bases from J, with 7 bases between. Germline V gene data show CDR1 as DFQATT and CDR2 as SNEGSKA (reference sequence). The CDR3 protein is CSASVVNQPQHF. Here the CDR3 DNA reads TGCAGTGCTAGTGTAGTTAATCAGCCCCAGCATTTT.

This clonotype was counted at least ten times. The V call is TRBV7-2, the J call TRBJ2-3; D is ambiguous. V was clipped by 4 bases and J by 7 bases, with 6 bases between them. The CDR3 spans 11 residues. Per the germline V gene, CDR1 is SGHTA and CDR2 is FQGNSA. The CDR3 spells CASSSIHTQYF. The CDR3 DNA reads TGTGCCAGCAGCTCTATACATACGCAGTATTTT.

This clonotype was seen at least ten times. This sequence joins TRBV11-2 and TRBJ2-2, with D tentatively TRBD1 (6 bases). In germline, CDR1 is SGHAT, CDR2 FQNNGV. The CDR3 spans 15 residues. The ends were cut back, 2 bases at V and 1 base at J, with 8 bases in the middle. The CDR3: CASSLTGLNTGELFF. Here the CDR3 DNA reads TGTGCCAGCAGCTTAACAGGGCTGAACACCGGGGAGCTGTTTTTT.

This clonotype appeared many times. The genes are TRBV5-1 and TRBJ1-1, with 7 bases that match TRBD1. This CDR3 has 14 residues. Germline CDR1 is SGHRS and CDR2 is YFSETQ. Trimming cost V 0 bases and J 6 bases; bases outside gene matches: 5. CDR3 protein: CASSLGQGSPEAFF. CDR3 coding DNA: TGCGCCAGCAGCTTGGGACAGGGCAGTCCTGAAGCTTTCTTT.